A single sample is the source of the 23 T cell receptor beta chains below, sequenced in a study of vaccination effects on CD4 cells after COVID-19. Pools of viral peptides were used by the ViraFEST assay to expand antigen-specific CD4+ T cells ahead of sequencing. Researchers isolated CD4+ T cells once less than twelve days of culture had elapsed. Nucleocapsid antibodies stayed negative before and after vaccination, showing no earlier SARS-CoV-2 infection. TCRdb's table, derived via immunoSEQ multiplex PCR, lists solely in-frame clones and lacks some. The sample lists 35,000 to 45,000 clones, around 78% occurring once. Antigens of these TCRs are unknown. Sequencing used CD4+ T cells from PBMCs cultured with SARS-CoV-2 spike peptides, obtained before COVID-19 vaccination. The receptors were sampled from a human donor who received a COVID-19 vaccine.

V is TRBV20-1 and J is TRBJ2-1, with a weak D call TRBD2 (7 bases). Germline-derived CDR1 and CDR2 are DFQATT and SNEGSKA (reference sequence). The length of the CDR3 is 16 residues. V gave up 3 bases and J gave up 3 bases, with 18 bases separating them. The CDR3 DNA follows: TGCAGTGCTAGTTGGGGGGGGGCCCCTTTCTACAATGAGCAGTTCTTC. This gives the protein CSASWGGAPFYNEQFF.

The J gene is TRBJ1-1, the V gene TRBV5-5; tentative D call: TRBD1 (6 bases). The CDR3 sequence is 15 residues long. Germline V gives CDR1 SGHKS, CDR2 YYEKEE (reference sequence). Trimming cost V 4 bases and J 3 bases, with 16 bases left between them. CDR3: CASSLFPSGDTEAFF. The CDR3 coding sequence is TGTGCCAGCAGCCTTTTCCCTTCAGGGGACACTGAAGCTTTCTTT.

V gene TRBV3-1 (or the pseudogene TRBV3-2) combines with J gene TRBJ2-5, with 8 bases fitting TRBD2. With 3 bases clipped from V and 3 bases from J, the junction kept 6 bases outside the gene matches. Germline CDR1 is LGHDT and CDR2 is YNNKEL (reference sequence). CDR3 length equals 15 residues. The CDR3 region is CASSHRRAGEETQYF. DNA for the CDR3: TGTGCCAGCAGCCACCGACGAGCGGGGGAAGAGACCCAGTACTTC.

The chain links TRBV18 to TRBJ2-3, with D perhaps TRBD1 or TRBD2 (5 bases each). V gave up 1 base and J gave up 2 bases, with 10 bases separating them. This CDR3 comprises 15 residues. Germline V gene lookup returns CDR1 KGHSH and CDR2 LQKENI. In DNA form, the CDR3 reads TGTGCCAGCTCACCACGGGGGTACATCACAGATACGCAGTATTTT. Translated: CASSPRGYITDTQYF.

This clone was recorded once. V and J are TRBV7-3 and TRBJ2-7; D possibly corresponds to TRBD2 (6 bases). Germline loops: CDR1 SGHTA, CDR2 FQGTGA. Trimming shortened V by 1 base and J by 4 bases, and 8 bases separated the two germline ends. The CDR3 runs to 13 residues. Written as DNA, the CDR3 is TGTGCCAGCAGCTTAAGTGCGGGGTACGAGCAGTACGTC. This translates into CASSLSAGYEQYV.

CDR3 DNA sequence: TGTGCCACCAGTGTCGCCGGGACAAATCTCGGTGAGCAGTTCTTC. Translating it yields CATSVAGTNLGEQFF. The chain couples TRBV24-1 to TRBJ2-1, with TRBD1 as a possible D gene (6 bases). CDR3 length equals 15 residues. Per the germline V gene, CDR1 is KGHDR and CDR2 is SFDVKD. V lost 5 bases to trimming and J lost 9 bases, with 19 bases between them.

The sample holds a few counts of this clone. The V call is TRBV2, the J call TRBJ1-2; 8 bases fit TRBD1. Losses at the gene ends were 3 bases for V and 8 bases for J; bases not matched to a gene: 5. CDR1 SNHLY and CDR2 FYNNEI come from the germline V gene. The CDR3 has 13 amino acids. The CDR3 DNA is TGTGCCAGCAGTGAGGCAGGGGGCGGCGGCTACACCTTC. This codes for CASSEAGGGGYTF. Filled out from reference TRBV2 and TRBJ1-2, the complete variable domain reads EPEVTQTPSHQVTQMGQEVILRCVPISNHLYFYWYRQILGQKVEFLVSFYNNEISEKSEIFDDQFSVERPDGSNFTLKIRSTKLEDSAMYFCASSEAGGGGYTFGSGTRLTVV.

The chain couples TRBV28 to TRBJ1-2, with D possibly TRBD1 on 5 matching bases. V was shortened by 2 bases and J by 7 bases, with 14 bases between the two germline ends. Germline V CDR1 and CDR2: MDHEN, SYDVKM. The CDR3 totals 14 residues. The CDR3 is CASSLQGGAGGYTF. Written as DNA, the CDR3 is TGTGCCAGCAGTTTACAGGGTGGAGCGGGTGGCTACACCTTC.

The rearrangement uses TRBV7-9 and TRBJ2-5, with D possibly matching TRBD1 (7 bases). V lost 5 bases, J lost 5 bases, and 21 bases lay in between. CDR1 is SEHNR and CDR2 is FQNEAQ in the germline V gene (reference sequence). The CDR3 totals 16 residues. The CDR3 loop reads CASSPPLSTGRETQYF. CDR3 DNA: TGTGCCAGCAGCCCCCCCTTATCGACAGGGAGGGAGACCCAGTACTTC. The variable domain in full, completed from reference TRBV7-9 and TRBJ2-5, reads DTGVSQNPRHKITKRGQNVTFRCDPISEHNRLYWYRQTLGQGPEFLTYFQNEAQLEKSRLLSDRFSAERPKGSFSTLEIQRTEQGDSAMYLCASSPPLSTGRETQYFGPGTRLLVL.

The gene calls are TRBV2 and TRBJ2-7; D gene unclear. The CDR3 runs to 12 residues. Germline lookup yields CDR1 SNHLY and CDR2 FYNNEI. The V end lost 2 bases, the J end lost 3 bases, and 5 bases lay between the germline ends. The chain's CDR3 is CASSEQDYEQYV. The CDR3 region has the DNA TGTGCCAGCAGTGAACAAGACTACGAGCAGTACGTC.

This chain joins TRBV7-8 and TRBJ1-3; TRBD1 aligns across 11 bases. Looked up from germline, CDR1 is SGHVS and CDR2 is FQNEAQ. This CDR3 is 20 amino acids long. J lost 0 bases, V lost 0 bases, and 10 bases had no gene match. The CDR3 is CASSLARTGGGSSSGNTIYF. In DNA form, the CDR3 reads TGTGCCAGCAGCTTAGCTCGGACAGGGGGCGGGAGTAGCTCTGGAAACACCATATATTTT.

This clone was observed a few times. The CDR3 nucleotides read TGTGCCAGCAGCCGCGGGCAGGGGGTTGAAGCTTTCTTT. It encodes CASSRGQGVEAFF. This chain uses TRBV13 with TRBJ1-1; 7 bases match TRBD1. Trimming cost V 5 bases and J 7 bases; bases outside gene matches: 7. The length of the CDR3 is 13 residues. Germline V gene lookup returns CDR1 PRHDT and CDR2 FYEKMQ (reference sequence).

This chain joins TRBV6-1 and TRBJ2-7; TRBD2 agrees at 8 bases. CDR3 length: 14 residues. The V segment lost 2 bases and the J segment 2 bases; nucleotides outside the gene matches: 2. Looked up from germline, CDR1 is MNHNS and CDR2 is SASEGT. CDR3 nucleotide sequence: TGTGCCAGCAGTGAAACCGGGGGGGCCTACGAGCAGTACGTC. This codes for CASSETGGAYEQYV.

The rearrangement links TRBV18 to TRBJ1-5; the D gene is possibly TRBD1 (5 bases). This CDR3 spans 16 amino acids. The V gene's germline CDR1 is KGHSH and CDR2 LQKENI. V was trimmed by 2 bases and J by 0 bases, leaving 11 bases between them. CDR3 region: CASSPDSPYSNQPQHF. As DNA, the CDR3 is TGTGCCAGCTCACCAGACAGCCCGTATAGCAATCAGCCCCAGCATTTT. Full variable domain (outside the CDR3, taken from reference TRBV18 and TRBJ1-5): NAGVMQNPRHLVRRRGQEARLRCSPMKGHSHVYWYRQLPEEGLKFMVYLQKENIIDESGMPKERFSAEFPKEGPSILRIQQVVRGDSAAYFCASSPDSPYSNQPQHFGDGTRLSIL.

This clone was recorded a few times. V and J are TRBV5-6 and TRBJ2-5; 13 bases match TRBD2. CDR1 and CDR2 from the germline V gene are SGHDT and YYEEEE. With 4 bases clipped from V and 4 bases from J, the junction kept 4 bases outside the gene matches. This CDR3 has 15 residues. The chain's CDR3 is CASSGLAGVGETQYF. The CDR3 bases are TGTGCCAGCAGCGGACTAGCGGGGGTTGGAGAGACCCAGTACTTC.

The chain employs TRBV7-9 and TRBJ2-7; D may be TRBD1 (5 bases). The CDR3 covers 13 residues. The V and J ends lost 4 bases and 3 bases respectively, with 10 bases between them. Germline assignment: CDR1 SEHNR and CDR2 FQNEAQ (reference sequence). The CDR3 loop is CASSYSQGYEQYV. CDR3 sequence (DNA): TGTGCCAGCAGCTACTCCCAGGGCTACGAGCAGTACGTC.

The chain links TRBV3-1 (or the pseudogene TRBV3-2) to TRBJ2-3, with TRBD1 as a possible D gene (5 bases). CDR1 and CDR2 (germline): LGHDT, YNNKEL (reference sequence). CDR3 length: 16 amino acids. The germline V and J ends were trimmed by 0 bases and 4 bases, with 14 bases remaining between them. DNA of the CDR3: TGTGCCAGCAGCCAAGAACCAGGGTTGACGGCAGATACGCAGTATTTT. Translated, it gives CASSQEPGLTADTQYF.

This sequence joins TRBV29-1 and TRBJ2-1, with D hard to call. The germline CDR1 and CDR2 sequences are SQVTM and ANQGSEA. V was cut by 4 bases and J by 0 bases, with 4 bases left in between. This CDR3 spans 12 amino acids. As DNA, the CDR3 is TGCAGCGTTGCAGCCTCCTACAATGAGCAGTTCTTC. Translation gives CSVAASYNEQFF.

The chain couples TRBV5-4 to TRBJ1-4; unclear D gene. The V gene's germline CDR1 is SGHNT and CDR2 YYREEE (reference sequence). CDR3 length: 15 residues. V shed 3 bases and J shed 4 bases, with 13 bases lying between them. CDR3 coding DNA: TGTGCCAGCAGCTCGGGTGGGCATCGTAATGAAAAACTGTTTTTT. This encodes CASSSGGHRNEKLFF.

The V and J genes are TRBV5-1 and TRBJ2-5; D is unclear. The CDR3 length is 14 residues. V lost 0 bases and J lost 0, with 6 bases in between. Germline V gene sequence: CDR1 SGHRS, CDR2 YFSETQ. The CDR3 DNA is TGCGCCAGCAGCTTGGGGGTGCACCAAGAGACCCAGTACTTC. Its protein product is CASSLGVHQETQYF.

The genes are TRBV19 and TRBJ1-5; D uncertain. The ends were cut back, 8 bases at V and 7 bases at J, with 15 bases in the middle. This CDR3 has 13 amino acids. Germline V lookup: CDR1 LNHDA, CDR2 SQIVND (reference sequence). The CDR3: CASWGRSKQPQHF. The CDR3 region has the DNA TGTGCCAGTTGGGGTCGCAGTAAACAGCCCCAGCATTTT.

The V gene is TRBV28, the J gene TRBJ1-2, with TRBD1 as a possible D gene (6 bases). The germline CDR1 and CDR2 sequences are MDHEN and SYDVKM. Deletions cut 4 bases from V and 8 bases from J, with 14 bases between. The CDR3 is 13 amino acids. CDR3 sequence reads: CASSWRTVDGYTF. DNA for the CDR3: TGTGCCAGCAGTTGGCGGACAGTCGACGGCTACACCTTC.

This chain connects TRBV28 to TRBJ1-6; 8 nucleotides agree with TRBD1. Germline V CDR1 and CDR2: MDHEN, SYDVKM. The CDR3 runs to 15 residues. V lost 4 bases to trimming and J lost 7 bases; unmatched junction nucleotides: 6. In DNA, the CDR3 is TGTGCCAGCAGTTCCCAGGGGGCAGGCAATTCACCCCTCCACTTT. It specifies CASSSQGAGNSPLHF. The whole variable domain, filled in from reference TRBV28 and TRBJ1-6, reads DVKVTQSSRYLVKRTGEKVFLECVQDMDHENMFWYRQDPGLGLRLIYFSYDVKMKEKGDIPEGYSVSREKKERFSLILESASTNQTSMYLCASSSQGAGNSPLHFGNGTRLTVT.